This T cell receptor beta chain was retrieved from a study of T cells in localized non-small cell lung cancer. The V gene end was trimmed by 6 bases and the J gene end by 7 bases; junction bases not matched to a gene: 2. Germline CDR1 and CDR2: MGHDK and SYGVNS. CDR3 length: 12 residues. Measured with immunoSEQ multiplex PCR; TCRdb has only the in-frame clones, and not every one. The sample shows some 2,600 clones, around 27% of them seen only once. This chain links TRBV25-1 with TRBJ1-4, with 7 bases fitting TRBD1. The sequence was collected from a woman between 35 and 70 years old with stage II squamous cell lung carcinoma. The sample consisted of normal lung tissue next to the tumor, taken before any cancer treatment. CDR3 nucleotides: TGTGCCAGCAGGAGGACAGGTGAAAAACTGTTTTTT. Protein sequence: CASRRTGEKLFF.